This TCR beta chain originates from a study of blood T cell repertoires in COVID-19. Study summary: Spain, Italy and the United States supplied samples that represented acute and convalescent COVID-19. The cDNA or gDNA used as material had been derived from T cells, B-cell-depleted T cells, or PBMCs.

In the original workflow: From reference gene primer amplification, estimates of nucleated cell counts were derived. Sequencing used immunoSEQ multiplex PCR; TCRdb keeps in-frame clones, though not all of them. Clonal size and the V and J genes are those of that table, whereas D and trimming came from the DNA. The sample contains fewer than 200,000 clones, about four fifths of which appear only once. The length of the CDR3 is 16 residues. V dropped 5 bases and J dropped 5; count of bases not matched to a gene: 5. Germline loops: CDR1 LGHNT, CDR2 FRNRAP. The chain has TRBV12-5 and TRBJ2-3; TRBD2 matches 15 bases. This clonotype was sampled from a man in his fifties or sixties with acute or convalescent COVID-19. Sequences were obtained from peripheral blood. CDR3 amino acids: CASGPGLAGGGDTQYF. The CDR3 coding sequence is TGTGCTAGTGGTCCGGGACTAGCGGGAGGTGGAGATACGCAGTATTTT.